Listed here are 8 T cell receptor beta chains from one sample, sequenced in a study of T cell repertoires in cytomegalovirus infection. TCRdb passed the reads through MiXCR, listing each CDR3 protein once. The sample gives nearly 650,000 distinct CDR3 sequences, 24% of which show up once; around 8% is in the top ten. Sequenced input: CD8+ T cells from PBMCs. Receptors originate from a human donor in good health (CMV status not recorded). Some clones in this sample may be carry-over from other donors' samples.

This clonotype was recorded many times. J is TRBJ2-3 and V is TRBV6-2 or TRBV6-3, with TRBD2 matching 9 bases. This CDR3 spans 18 amino acids. Germline V gene data show CDR1 as MNHEY and CDR2 as SVGEGT. The V segment lost 2 bases and the J segment 1 base; nucleotides outside the gene matches: 10. The CDR3 DNA sequence: TGTGCCAGCAGTTACGCTAGCGGGGCTGGTATGGGCACAGATACGCAGTATTTT. Protein: CASSYASGAGMGTDTQYF.

Many counts were recorded for this clonotype. The CDR3 DNA sequence: TGTGCCAGCAGCTCCCGTACAGCCTCCTACGAGCAGTACTTC. Amino acids: CASSSRTASYEQYF. The V call is TRBV6-5, the J call TRBJ2-7; D uncertain. Germline loops: CDR1 MNHEY, CDR2 SVGAGI. V lost 6 bases, J lost 0 bases, and 12 bases lay in between. This CDR3 comprises 14 residues.

The chain couples TRBV6-2 or TRBV6-3 to TRBJ2-1; perhaps TRBD1 as D (6 bases). The ends were cut back, 8 bases at V and 5 bases at J, with 13 bases in the middle. Germline V gives CDR1 MNHEY, CDR2 SVGEGT. This CDR3 comprises 13 residues. The CDR3 protein is CASRVRGDNEQFF. The CDR3 DNA reads as TGTGCCAGCCGTGTCAGGGGCGACAATGAGCAGTTCTTC.

J is TRBJ2-3 and V is TRBV5-4; D not resolved. CDR1 and CDR2 (germline): SGHNT, YYREEE (reference sequence). The CDR3 has 16 amino acids. The V end lost 0 bases, the J end lost 0 bases, and 11 bases lay between the germline ends. CDR3 protein: CASSLAPATSTDTQYF. The CDR3 DNA sequence: TGTGCCAGCAGCTTGGCGCCAGCAACTAGCACAGATACGCAGTATTTT.

The chain combines TRBV13 with TRBJ2-7, with TRBD1 identical over 11 bases. Germline assignment: CDR1 PRHDT and CDR2 FYEKMQ (reference sequence). V lost 5 bases, J lost 5 bases, and 8 bases stayed unmatched. CDR3 size: 15 residues. The CDR3, as DNA: TGTGCCAGCAGCGCCGGACAGGGGGCGATGGACGAGCAGTACTTC. It codes for CASSAGQGAMDEQYF. The full variable domain, completed using reference TRBV13 and TRBJ2-7, is AAGVIQSPRHLIKEKRETATLKCYPIPRHDTVYWYQQGPGQDPQFLISFYEKMQSDKGSIPDRFSAQQFSDYHSELNMSSLELGDSALYFCASSAGQGAMDEQYFGPGTRLTVT.

The chain couples TRBV6-6 to TRBJ1-1; weak D call: TRBD1 (6 bases). Looked up from germline, CDR1 is MNHNY and CDR2 is SVGAGI (reference sequence). The CDR3 covers 13 residues. V lost 7 bases to trimming and J lost 3 bases, with 12 bases between them. The CDR3 bases are TGTGCCAGCAATAAATCAGGGGACACTGAAGCTTTCTTT. Protein sequence: CASNKSGDTEAFF.

V and J are TRBV3-1 and TRBJ2-3; perhaps TRBD1 as D (6 bases). V lost 4 bases to trimming and J lost 0 bases, with 26 bases between them. Germline V CDR1 and CDR2: LGHDT, YNNKEL (reference sequence). The CDR3 is 20 residues long. CDR3: CASSRSPGHYRRTSTDTQYF. The CDR3 nucleotides are TGTGCCAGCAGCCGGTCCCCGGGACACTACCGAAGAACTAGCACAGATACGCAGTATTTT.

This clonotype was seen only a few times. The genes are TRBV6-8 and TRBJ2-4, with 7 bases that match TRBD1. The V segment lost 4 bases and the J segment 4 bases; nucleotides outside the gene matches: 10. Germline V gene sequence: CDR1 MNHGY, CDR2 SAAAGT. This CDR3 has 16 residues. CDR3 sequence (DNA): TGTGCCAGCAGTTCAGAGGTTACGACAGGGAAAAACATTCAGTACTTC. Its translation: CASSSEVTTGKNIQYF.